This entry concerns a single T cell receptor (beta chain). The data belong to a study of blood T cell repertoires in COVID-19. Across the whole study: The United States, Italy and Spain provided the acute and convalescent COVID-19 samples. T cells, B-cell-depleted T cells, or PBMCs provided the cDNA or gDNA that served as material.

V dropped 0 bases and J dropped 2 bases, with 8 bases sitting between them. This CDR3 has 14 amino acids. From germline, CDR1 is SGDLS and CDR2 YYNGEE. Original data processing: Researchers report that nucleated cell counts were estimated from reference gene primer amplification. Repertoires were generated with immunoSEQ multiplex PCR, while TCRdb's copy carries only in-frame clones and drops some. That table gives V, J and clone size, and the DNA gave D and trimming. The sample has 110,000 to 150,000 clones; about 80% are singletons. The sequence came from a human donor in a cohort sampled during active COVID-19. The sequenced material came from peripheral blood. This chain links TRBV9 with TRBJ1-2; D gene uncertain. DNA for the CDR3: TGTGCCAGCAGCGTAGCTCCGTTCAACTATGGCTACACCTTC. Amino acids: CASSVAPFNYGYTF.